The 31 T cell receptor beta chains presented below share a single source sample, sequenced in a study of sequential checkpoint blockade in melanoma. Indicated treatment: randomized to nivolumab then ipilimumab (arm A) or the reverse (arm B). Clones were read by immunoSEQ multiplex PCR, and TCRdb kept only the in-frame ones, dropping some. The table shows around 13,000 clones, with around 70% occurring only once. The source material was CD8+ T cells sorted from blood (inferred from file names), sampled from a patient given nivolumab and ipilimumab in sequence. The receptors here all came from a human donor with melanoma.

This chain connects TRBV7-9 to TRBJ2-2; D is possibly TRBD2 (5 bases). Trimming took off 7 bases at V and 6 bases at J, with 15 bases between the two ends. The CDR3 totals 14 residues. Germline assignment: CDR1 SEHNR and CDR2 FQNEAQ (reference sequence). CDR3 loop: CASTPASSPGELFF. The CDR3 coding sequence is TGTGCCAGCACCCCTGCTAGCAGTCCCGGGGAGCTGTTTTTT.

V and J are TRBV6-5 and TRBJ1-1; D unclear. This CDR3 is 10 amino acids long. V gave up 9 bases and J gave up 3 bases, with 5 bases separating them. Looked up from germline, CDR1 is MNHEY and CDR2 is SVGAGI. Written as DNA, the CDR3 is TGTGCCAGTGGAGACACTGAAGCTTTCTTT. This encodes CASGDTEAFF.

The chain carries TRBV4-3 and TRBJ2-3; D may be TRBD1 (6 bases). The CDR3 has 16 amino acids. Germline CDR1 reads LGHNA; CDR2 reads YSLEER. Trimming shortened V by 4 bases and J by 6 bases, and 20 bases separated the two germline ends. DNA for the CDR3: TGCGCCAGCAGCCTCTATCTAGGACAGATTCTGGATACGCAGTATTTT. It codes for CASSLYLGQILDTQYF.

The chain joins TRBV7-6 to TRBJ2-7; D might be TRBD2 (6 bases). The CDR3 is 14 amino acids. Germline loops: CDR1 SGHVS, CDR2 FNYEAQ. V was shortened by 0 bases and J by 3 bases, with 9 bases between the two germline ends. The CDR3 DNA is TGTGCCAGCAGCTTAGCCGGGACTGACTACGAGCAGTACTTC. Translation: CASSLAGTDYEQYF.

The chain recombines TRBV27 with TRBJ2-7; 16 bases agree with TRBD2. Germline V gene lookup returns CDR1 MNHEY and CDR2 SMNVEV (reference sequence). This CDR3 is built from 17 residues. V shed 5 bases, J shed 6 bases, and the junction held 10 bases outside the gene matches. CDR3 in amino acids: CASSTGLAGGWEGEQYF. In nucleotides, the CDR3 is TGTGCCAGCAGTACGGGACTAGCGGGAGGGTGGGAAGGCGAGCAGTACTTC.

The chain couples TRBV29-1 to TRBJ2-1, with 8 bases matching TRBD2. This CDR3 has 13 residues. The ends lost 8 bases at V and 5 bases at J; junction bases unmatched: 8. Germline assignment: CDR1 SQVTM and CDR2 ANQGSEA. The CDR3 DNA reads TGCAGCCTTCCTAGCGGGCGGAACAATGAGCAGTTCTTC. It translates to CSLPSGRNNEQFF.

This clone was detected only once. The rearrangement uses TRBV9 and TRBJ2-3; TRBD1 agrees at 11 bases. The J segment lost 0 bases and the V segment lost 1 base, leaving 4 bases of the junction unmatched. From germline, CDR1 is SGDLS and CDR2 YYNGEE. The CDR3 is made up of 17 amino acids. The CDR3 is CASSVSGTGGSTDTQYF. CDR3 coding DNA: TGTGCCAGCAGCGTATCTGGGACAGGGGGGAGCACAGATACGCAGTATTTT.

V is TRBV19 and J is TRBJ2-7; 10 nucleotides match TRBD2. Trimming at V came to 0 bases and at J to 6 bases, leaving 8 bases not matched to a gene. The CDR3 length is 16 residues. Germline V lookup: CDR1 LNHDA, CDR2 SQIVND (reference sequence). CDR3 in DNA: TGTGCCAGTAGTATAGATCCTAGCGGGAGTCCCCTCGAGCAGTACTTC. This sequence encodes CASSIDPSGSPLEQYF.

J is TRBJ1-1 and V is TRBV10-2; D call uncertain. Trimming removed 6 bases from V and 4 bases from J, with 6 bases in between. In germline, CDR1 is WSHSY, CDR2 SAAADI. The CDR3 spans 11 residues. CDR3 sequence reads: CASSLSTEAFF. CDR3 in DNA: TGCGCCAGCAGCCTGAGCACTGAAGCTTTCTTT.

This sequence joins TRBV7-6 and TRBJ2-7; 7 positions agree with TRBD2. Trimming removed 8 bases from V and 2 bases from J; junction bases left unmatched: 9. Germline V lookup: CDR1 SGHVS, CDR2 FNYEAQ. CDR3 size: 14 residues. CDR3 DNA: TGTGCCAGCGCCCGCTGGGGGGGGGCCTACGAGCAGTACTTC. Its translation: CASARWGGAYEQYF.

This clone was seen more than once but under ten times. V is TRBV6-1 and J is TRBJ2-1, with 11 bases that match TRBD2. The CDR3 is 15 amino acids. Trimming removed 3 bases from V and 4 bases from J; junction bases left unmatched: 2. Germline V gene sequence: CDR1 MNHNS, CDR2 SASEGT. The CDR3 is CASSEVAGGYNEQFF. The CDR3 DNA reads TGTGCCAGCAGTGAGGTAGCGGGGGGGTACAATGAGCAGTTCTTC.

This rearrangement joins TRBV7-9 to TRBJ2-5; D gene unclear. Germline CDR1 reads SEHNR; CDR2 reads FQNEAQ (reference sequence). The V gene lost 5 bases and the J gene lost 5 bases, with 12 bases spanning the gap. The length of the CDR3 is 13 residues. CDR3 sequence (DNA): TGTGCCAGCAGCCCTCGCATAGAGGAGACCCAGTACTTC. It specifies CASSPRIEETQYF. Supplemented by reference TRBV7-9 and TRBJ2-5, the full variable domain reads DTGVSQNPRHKITKRGQNVTFRCDPISEHNRLYWYRQTLGQGPEFLTYFQNEAQLEKSRLLSDRFSAERPKGSFSTLEIQRTEQGDSAMYLCASSPRIEETQYFGPGTRLLVL.

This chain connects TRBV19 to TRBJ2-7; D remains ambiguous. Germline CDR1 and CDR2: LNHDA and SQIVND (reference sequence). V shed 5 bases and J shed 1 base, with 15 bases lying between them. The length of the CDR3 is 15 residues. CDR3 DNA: TGTGCCAGTAGTCCTTATCTAGATTATTCCTACGAGCAGTACTTC. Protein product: CASSPYLDYSYEQYF. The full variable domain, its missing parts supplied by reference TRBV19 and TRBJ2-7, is DGGITQSPKYLFRKEGQNVTLSCEQNLNHDAMYWYRQDPGQGLRLIYYSQIVNDFQKGDIAEGYSVSREKKESFPLTVTSAQKNPTAFYLCASSPYLDYSYEQYFGPGTRLTVT.

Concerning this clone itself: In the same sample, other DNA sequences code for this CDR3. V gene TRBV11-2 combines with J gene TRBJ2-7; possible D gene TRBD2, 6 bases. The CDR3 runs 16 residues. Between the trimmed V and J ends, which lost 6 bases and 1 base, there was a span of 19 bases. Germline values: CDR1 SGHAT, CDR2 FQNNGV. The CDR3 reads CASRYGEDSRSYEQYF. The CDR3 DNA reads TGTGCCAGCAGGTACGGGGAGGACTCGCGTTCCTACGAGCAGTACTTC.

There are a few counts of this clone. CDR3 coding DNA: TGTGCCAGCAGTGACTCGGCTAGCGACGGGGCCAACGTCCTGACTTTC. Amino acids: CASSDSASDGANVLTF. The rearrangement joins TRBV6-4 to TRBJ2-6, with D perhaps matching TRBD2 (6 bases). This CDR3 contains 16 residues. Trimming took off 0 bases at V and 4 bases at J, with 10 bases between the two ends. Germline V CDR1 and CDR2: MRHNA, SNTAGT.

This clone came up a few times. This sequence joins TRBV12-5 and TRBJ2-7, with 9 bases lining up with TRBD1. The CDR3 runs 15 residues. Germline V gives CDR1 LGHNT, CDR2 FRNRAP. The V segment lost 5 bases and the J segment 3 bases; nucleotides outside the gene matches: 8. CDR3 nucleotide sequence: TGTGCTAGTGGTCCGGCGGGACAGGGAATCTACGAGCAGTACTTC. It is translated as CASGPAGQGIYEQYF.

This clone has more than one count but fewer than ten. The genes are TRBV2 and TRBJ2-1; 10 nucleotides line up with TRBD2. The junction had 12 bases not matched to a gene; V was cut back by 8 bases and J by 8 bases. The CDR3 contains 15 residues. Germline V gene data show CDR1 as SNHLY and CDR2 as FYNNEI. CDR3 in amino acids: CASLLEREGQYEQFF. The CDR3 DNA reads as TGTGCCAGCCTATTAGAGCGGGAGGGCCAATATGAGCAGTTCTTC.

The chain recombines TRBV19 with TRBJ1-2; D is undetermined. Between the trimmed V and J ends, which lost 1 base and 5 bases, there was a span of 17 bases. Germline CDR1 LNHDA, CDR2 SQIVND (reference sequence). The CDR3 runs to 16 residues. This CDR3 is CASSIGARGREYGYTF. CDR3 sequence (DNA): TGTGCCAGTAGTATAGGGGCCCGCGGGCGCGAGTATGGCTACACCTTC.

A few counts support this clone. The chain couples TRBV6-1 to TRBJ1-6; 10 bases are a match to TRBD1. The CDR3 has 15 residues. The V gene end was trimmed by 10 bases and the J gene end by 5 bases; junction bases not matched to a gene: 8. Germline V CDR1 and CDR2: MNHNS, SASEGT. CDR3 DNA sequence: TGTGCCATTGGACAGGGGGGTTTCGATAATTCACCCCTCCACTTT. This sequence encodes CAIGQGGFDNSPLHF.

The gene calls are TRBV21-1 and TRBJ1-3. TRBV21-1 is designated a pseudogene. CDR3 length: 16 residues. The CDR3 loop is CASSNPPDPRGNTIYF. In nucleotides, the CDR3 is TGTGCCAGCAGCAACCCACCAGACCCGCGGGGAAACACCATATATTTT.

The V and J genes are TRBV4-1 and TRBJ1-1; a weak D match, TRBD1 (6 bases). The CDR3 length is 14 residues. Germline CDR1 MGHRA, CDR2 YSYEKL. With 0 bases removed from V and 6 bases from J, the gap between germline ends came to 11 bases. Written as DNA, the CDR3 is TGCGCCAGCAGCCAAGACCCGGCAGGGGCTGAAGCTTTCTTT. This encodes CASSQDPAGAEAFF.

CDR3 residues: CASSSRLAGGAKNIQYF. The CDR3 nucleotides read TGTGCCAGCAGCTCTCGACTAGCGGGGGGAGCCAAAAACATTCAGTACTTC. This rearrangement joins TRBV7-2 to TRBJ2-4; the match to TRBD2 covers 13 bases. CDR3 length: 17 residues. Germline trimming cut 4 bases from V and 0 bases from J; bases unmatched to any gene: 3. The germline gives CDR1 SGHTA, CDR2 FQGNSA.

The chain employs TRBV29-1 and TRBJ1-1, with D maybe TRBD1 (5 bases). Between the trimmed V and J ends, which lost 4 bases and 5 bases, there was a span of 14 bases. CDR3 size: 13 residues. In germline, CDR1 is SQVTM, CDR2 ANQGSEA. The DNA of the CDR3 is TGCAGCGTTGGTGGGGCAGGGAGGACTGAAGCTTTCTTT. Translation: CSVGGAGRTEAFF.

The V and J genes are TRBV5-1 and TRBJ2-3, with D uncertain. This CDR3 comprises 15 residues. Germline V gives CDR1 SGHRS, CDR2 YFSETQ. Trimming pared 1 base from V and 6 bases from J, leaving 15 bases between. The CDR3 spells CASSLTSTWADTQYF. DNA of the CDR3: TGCGCCAGCAGCTTGACCTCTACCTGGGCGGATACGCAGTATTTT.

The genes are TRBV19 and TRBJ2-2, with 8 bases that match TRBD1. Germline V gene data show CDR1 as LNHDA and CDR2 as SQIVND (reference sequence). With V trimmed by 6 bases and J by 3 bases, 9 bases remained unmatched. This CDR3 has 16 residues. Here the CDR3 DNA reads TGTGCCAGTAGCTCTTGGACAGGGAAGGACACCGGGGAGCTGTTTTTT. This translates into CASSSWTGKDTGELFF.

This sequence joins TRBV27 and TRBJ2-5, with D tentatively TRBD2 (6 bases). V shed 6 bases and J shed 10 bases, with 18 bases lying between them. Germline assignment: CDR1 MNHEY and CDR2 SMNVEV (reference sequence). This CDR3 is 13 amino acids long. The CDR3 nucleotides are TGTGCCAGCAGCCCTACTAGCCCGATCGGCCAGTACTTC. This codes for CASSPTSPIGQYF.

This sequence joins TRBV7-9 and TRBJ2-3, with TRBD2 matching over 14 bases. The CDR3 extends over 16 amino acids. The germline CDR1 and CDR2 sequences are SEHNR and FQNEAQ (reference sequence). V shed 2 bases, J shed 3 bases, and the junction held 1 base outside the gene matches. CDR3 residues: CASSLRTSGRTDTQYF. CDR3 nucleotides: TGTGCCAGCAGCTTAAGGACTAGCGGGAGGACAGATACGCAGTATTTT.

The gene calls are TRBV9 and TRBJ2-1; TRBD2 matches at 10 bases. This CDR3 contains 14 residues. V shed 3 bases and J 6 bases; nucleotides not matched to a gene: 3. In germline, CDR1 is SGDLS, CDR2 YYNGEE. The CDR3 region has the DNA TGTGCCAGCAGCGCACGGACTAGCGGCAATGAGCAGTTCTTC. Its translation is CASSARTSGNEQFF.

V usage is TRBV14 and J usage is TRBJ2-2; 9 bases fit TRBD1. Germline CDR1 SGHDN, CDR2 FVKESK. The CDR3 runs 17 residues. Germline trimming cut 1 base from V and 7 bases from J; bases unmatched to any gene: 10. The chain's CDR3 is CASSQAFGTGTDGELFF. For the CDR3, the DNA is TGTGCCAGCAGCCAAGCGTTCGGGACAGGGACGGACGGGGAGCTGTTTTTT.

The DNA of the CDR3 is TGTGCCAGCAGCTTAGAGGTTAGCGGGAGCCTGGGCTCCTACAATGAGCAGTTCTTC. Its translation: CASSLEVSGSLGSYNEQFF. The chain couples TRBV7-2 to TRBJ2-1; 9 positions agree with TRBD2. Germline V CDR1 and CDR2: SGHTA, FQGNSA. Losses at the gene ends were 1 base for V and 0 bases for J; bases not matched to a gene: 10. This CDR3 is built from 19 residues.

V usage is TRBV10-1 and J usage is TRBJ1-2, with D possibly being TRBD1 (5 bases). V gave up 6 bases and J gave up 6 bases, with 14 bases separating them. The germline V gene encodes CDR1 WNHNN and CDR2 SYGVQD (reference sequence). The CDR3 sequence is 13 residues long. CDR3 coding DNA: TGCGCCAGCAGGAAAGGGACGGGGGATGGCTACACCTTC. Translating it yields CASRKGTGDGYTF.